The T cell receptor beta chain under discussion was sequenced for a study of radiation and T cells in renal cell carcinoma. This CDR3 region has 15 residues. CDR1 is SGHTA and CDR2 is FQGNSA in the germline V gene. Trimming removed 6 bases at V and 5 bases at J, with 16 bases between. This clone was recorded once. Data came from immunoSEQ multiplex PCR; TCRdb stores just in-frame clones and leaves some out. The profile shows about 130,000 clones, around 81% of them singletons. Documented time point: blood 2 weeks post-SBRT. The treatment is: 15 Gy SBRT to primary tumor, nephrectomy 4 weeks later. Specimen: blood, collected from a patient whose treatment included radiotherapy and nephrectomy. The chain combines TRBV7-2 with TRBJ2-2, with D perhaps given as TRBD1 or TRBD2 (5 bases each). The origin of this receptor is a man aged 45-60 years with renal cell carcinoma. In nucleotides, the CDR3 is TGTGCCAGCAGGCCCGTCCTGGGGGAAACCGGGGAGCTGTTTTTT. It translates to CASRPVLGETGELFF.